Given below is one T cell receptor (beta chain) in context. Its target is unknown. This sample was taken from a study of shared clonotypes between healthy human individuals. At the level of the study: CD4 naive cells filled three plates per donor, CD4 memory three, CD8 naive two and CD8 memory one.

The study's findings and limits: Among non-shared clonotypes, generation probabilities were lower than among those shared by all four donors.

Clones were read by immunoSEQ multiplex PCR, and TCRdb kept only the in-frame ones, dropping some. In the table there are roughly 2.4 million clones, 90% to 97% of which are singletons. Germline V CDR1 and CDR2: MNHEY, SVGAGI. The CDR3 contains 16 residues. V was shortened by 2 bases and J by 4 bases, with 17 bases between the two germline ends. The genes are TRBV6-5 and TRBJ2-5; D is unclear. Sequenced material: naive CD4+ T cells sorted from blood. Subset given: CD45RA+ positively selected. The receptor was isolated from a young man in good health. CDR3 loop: CASSYDSPAGRETQYF. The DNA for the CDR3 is TGTGCCAGCAGTTACGATTCCCCGGCAGGACGAGAGACCCAGTACTTC.